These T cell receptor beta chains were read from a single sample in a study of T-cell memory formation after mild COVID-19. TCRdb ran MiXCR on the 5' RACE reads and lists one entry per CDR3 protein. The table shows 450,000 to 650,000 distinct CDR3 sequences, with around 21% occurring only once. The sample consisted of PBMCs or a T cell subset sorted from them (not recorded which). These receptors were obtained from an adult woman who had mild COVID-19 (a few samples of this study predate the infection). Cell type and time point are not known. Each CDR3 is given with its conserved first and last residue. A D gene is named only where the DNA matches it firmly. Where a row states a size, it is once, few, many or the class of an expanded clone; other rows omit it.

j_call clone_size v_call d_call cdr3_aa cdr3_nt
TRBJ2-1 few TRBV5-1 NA CASSLANPGYNEQFF TGCGCCAGCAGCTTGGCCAATCCAGGATACAATGAGCAGTTCTTC
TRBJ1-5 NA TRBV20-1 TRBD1 CSARLTTGVNQPQHF TGCAGTGCTCGATTAACGACAGGGGTCAATCAGCCCCAGCATTTT
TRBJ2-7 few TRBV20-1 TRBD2 CSAQTSGSSYEQYF TGCAGTGCTCAGACTAGCGGGAGCTCCTACGAGCAGTACTTC
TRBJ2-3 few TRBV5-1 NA CASSLQRGAVDTQYF TGCGCCAGCAGCTTGCAGAGGGGCGCGGTAGATACGCAGTATTTT
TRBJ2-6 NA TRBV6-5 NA CASSYVGTGANVLTF TGTGCCAGCAGTTACGTGGGTACTGGGGCCAACGTCCTGACTTTC
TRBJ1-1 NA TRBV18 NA CASSPPNRADTEAFF TGTGCCAGCTCACCACCGAACAGGGCCGACACTGAAGCTTTCTTT
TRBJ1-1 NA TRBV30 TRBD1 CAWRGTGGRAEAFF TGTGCCTGGAGAGGGACAGGGGGTAGAGCTGAAGCTTTCTTT
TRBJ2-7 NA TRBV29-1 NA CSVEHRASEQYF TGCAGCGTCGAGCACAGGGCATCTGAGCAGTACTTC
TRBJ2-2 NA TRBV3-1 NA CASSQRIAASGELFF TGTGCCAGCAGCCAAAGGATAGCAGCGAGCGGGGAGCTGTTTTTT
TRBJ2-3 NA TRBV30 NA CAWSASGLNLADTQYF TGTGCCTGGAGTGCTTCCGGCCTTAATCTGGCAGATACGCAGTATTTT
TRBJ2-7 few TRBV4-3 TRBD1 CASSDRRQGVGEQYF TGCGCCAGCAGCGACCGGCGACAGGGCGTAGGGGAGCAGTACTTC